This TCR beta chain comes out of a study of T cell repertoires in cytomegalovirus infection. Study summary: Public TCR beta signatures marked donors with CMV infection and the matching HLA.

TCRdb re-called the reads through MiXCR, storing one row per CDR3 protein. The sample shows a few hundred thousand distinct CDR3 sequences, about 35% of them seen only once. Study conclusions and caveats: The cumulative frequency of public TCR beta families identified carriers of CMV plus the relevant HLA. What dominated the ex vivo response were HLA-C-restricted CMV-specific TCR beta clonotypes.

About this clonotype: Its specificity is not known.

There are 16 residues in the CDR3. V was pared by 4 bases and J by 4 bases, with 12 bases of the junction left unmatched. CDR1 and CDR2 (germline): SGHTA, FQGNSA. The clonotype comes from a human donor in good health (CMV status not recorded). Some clones in this sample may be carry-over from other donors' samples. The input for sequencing was cultured PBMCs, taken from culture after CMV antigen stimulation. The V gene is TRBV7-2, the J gene TRBJ2-5; 7 positions agree with TRBD2. DNA for the CDR3: TGTGCCAGCAGCTCCACCAGCGGGAAAAGGGCAGAGACCCAGTACTTC. This translates into CASSSTSGKRAETQYF. The full variable domain, rest sourced from reference TRBV7-2 and TRBJ2-5, is GAGVSQSPSNKVTEKGKDVELRCDPISGHTALYWYRQSLGQGLEFLIYFQGNSAPDKSGLPSDRFSAERTGGSVSTLTIQRTQQEDSAVYLCASSSTSGKRAETQYFGPGTRLLVL.